One and the same sample provided the 9 T cell receptor beta chains below, sequenced in a study of metastatic and nonmetastatic thyroid tumors. TCRdb ran MiXCR on the PCR reads. The sample lists about 18,000 clones, 25% to 35% seen once, with less than 15% in the top ten. All patients were untreated before thyroid surgery. The sample taken for sequencing was tumor tissue. The receptors were sampled from a female donor with papillary thyroid cancer or a benign thyroid nodule (not recorded which). Some clones in this sample may be carry-over from other donors' samples.

The table lists this clone with a few counts. V usage is TRBV27 and J usage is TRBJ1-2; 7 nucleotides align to TRBD1. CDR3 length equals 14 residues. V shed 2 bases, J shed 4 bases, and the junction held 4 bases outside the gene matches. CDR1 is MNHEY and CDR2 is SMNVEV in the germline V gene (reference sequence). In DNA form, the CDR3 reads TGTGCCAGCAGTTTAAGGCAGGGGGGCTATGGCTACACCTTC. Translation gives CASSLRQGGYGYTF.

The J gene is TRBJ2-1, the V gene TRBV9, with 11 positions matching TRBD2. Germline V gives CDR1 SGDLS, CDR2 YYNGEE. Unmatched junction bases numbered 7, after V lost 1 base and J lost 7 bases. The CDR3 runs to 16 residues. CDR3 sequence reads: CASSVYGTSGLNEQFF. The CDR3 bases are TGTGCCAGCAGCGTATATGGGACTAGCGGTTTAAATGAGCAGTTCTTC.

This chain uses TRBV2 with TRBJ1-2; TRBD1 aligns across 7 bases. J lost 7 bases, V lost 5 bases, and 10 bases had no gene match. CDR3 length: 14 amino acids. CDR1 is SNHLY and CDR2 is FYNNEI in the germline V gene. This chain's CDR3 is CASSSRTGIAGYTF. DNA of the CDR3: TGTGCCAGCAGTTCTAGGACAGGCATTGCTGGCTACACCTTC.

This chain connects TRBV11-2 to TRBJ2-2, with D hard to call. Trimming shortened V by 5 bases and J by 5 bases, and 12 bases separated the two germline ends. CDR1 and CDR2 from the germline V gene are SGHAT and FQNNGV. The CDR3 loop spans 14 amino acids. The CDR3 loop reads CASSIGWLTGELFF. The CDR3 DNA reads as TGTGCCAGCAGCATTGGCTGGCTTACCGGGGAGCTGTTTTTT.

This clone was counted ten times or more. The V and J genes are TRBV2 and TRBJ2-4, with D perhaps TRBD1 (6 bases). Germline values: CDR1 SNHLY, CDR2 FYNNEI. CDR3 length equals 15 residues. Trimming pared 6 bases from V and 0 bases from J, leaving 12 bases between. CDR3 coding DNA: TGTGCCAGCAGGCGAGGACAGTTAGCCAAAAACATTCAGTACTTC. It specifies CASRRGQLAKNIQYF.

The gene calls are TRBV5-1 and TRBJ1-5; a weak D match, TRBD1 (5 bases). Trimming stripped 0 bases from V and 7 bases from J, with 8 bases between. CDR3 length equals 13 residues. Germline CDR1 reads SGHRS; CDR2 reads YFSETQ. The CDR3 bases are TGCGCCAGCAGCTTGGCCTGGGACCAGCCCCAGCATTTT. Protein product: CASSLAWDQPQHF. Based on the CDR3 plus reference TRBV5-1 and TRBJ1-5, the full variable domain is KAGVTQTPRYLIKTRGQQVTLSCSPISGHRSVSWYQQTPGQGLQFLFEYFSETQRNKGNFPGRFSGRQFSNSRSEMNVSTLELGDSALYLCASSLAWDQPQHFGDGTRLSIL.

This clone is judged medium-sized (0.01 to 0.1%). The V and J genes are TRBV12-3 or TRBV12-4 and TRBJ1-2; tentative D call: TRBD1 (6 bases). V lost 8 bases and J lost 7, with 20 bases in between. The CDR3 is 14 residues long. The CDR3 region has the DNA TGTGCCAGCCAAGCGCAGGGGCGAGTCTCTGGCTACACCTTC. Translated: CASQAQGRVSGYTF.

Only a few counts were recorded for this clone. The chain recombines TRBV7-3 with TRBJ2-1, with D maybe TRBD2 (6 bases). The CDR3 totals 12 residues. The germline V gene encodes CDR1 SGHTA and CDR2 FQGTGA. V was trimmed by 5 bases and J by 9 bases, leaving 11 bases between them. DNA for the CDR3: TGTGCCAGCAGCGACCTAGCGTCTGAGCAGTTCTTC. Its protein is CASSDLASEQFF.

The V gene is TRBV5-5, the J gene TRBJ2-3; TRBD2 matches at 8 bases. Germline CDR1 reads SGHKS; CDR2 reads YYEKEE (reference sequence). The J segment lost 6 bases and the V segment lost 3 bases, leaving 9 bases of the junction unmatched. The CDR3 runs to 15 residues. CDR3: CASSSGGTLQDTQYF. DNA of the CDR3: TGTGCCAGCAGCTCGGGAGGGACTCTCCAGGATACGCAGTATTTT.